A selection of T cell receptor beta chains follows, all from one sample in a study of blood T cell repertoires in COVID-19. Clones were read by immunoSEQ multiplex PCR, and TCRdb kept only the in-frame ones, dropping some. Here the sample spans 100,000 to 150,000 clones, 80% being singletons. Material: peripheral blood. The source is a human donor in a cohort sampled during active COVID-19. The CDR3 runs from the conserved cysteine through the conserved F or W. A D gene is named only where the DNA matches it firmly. Size is omitted from some rows. Given values are once, few, many or a class for expanded clones.

v_call	j_call	clone_size	d_call	cdr3_nt	cdr3_aa
TRBV27	TRBJ2-7	few	TRBD2	TGTGCCAGCAGCGAAGAGACTAGCGGGAAAGGCGAGCAGTACTTC	CASSEETSGKGEQYF
TRBV24-1	TRBJ2-5	-	TRBD1	TGTGCCACCAGTGATCTCGACGCAAGGGGGCGAGAGACCCAGTACTTC	CATSDLDARGRETQYF
TRBV9	TRBJ2-7	-	-	TGTGCCAGCAGCGTAGCACAGGACACCTACGAGCAGTACTTC	CASSVAQDTYEQYF
TRBV28	TRBJ1-5	-	-	TGTGCCAGCAGTGCCCCAGTCCCTAATCAGCCCCAGCATTTT	CASSAPVPNQPQHF
TRBV28	TRBJ2-3	-	-	TGTGCCAGCAGTCCCGCTAGTGCTAGCACAGATACGCAGTATTTT	CASSPASASTDTQYF
TRBV6-5	TRBJ2-7	-	TRBD2	TGTGCCAGCAGTTGGAGATCAGGGAGGGGCGAGCAGTACTTC	CASSWRSGRGEQYF
TRBV18	TRBJ1-2	-	-	TGTGCCAGCTCACCTGACTCCCGGGGGAGCTATGGCTACACCTTC	CASSPDSRGSYGYTF
TRBV25-1	TRBJ2-5	-	TRBD1	TGTGCCAGCAGTTCCGGGACAGGGGTTTTCGGAGAGACCCAGTACTTC	CASSSGTGVFGETQYF
TRBV28	TRBJ2-2	-	-	TGTGCCAGCAGAACGCCGGGGAACACCGGGGAGCTGTTTTTT	CASRTPGNTGELFF
TRBV7-2	TRBJ1-1	-	-	TGTGCCAGCAGCTTAGGGCGGGCGAACACTGAAGCTTTCTTT	CASSLGRANTEAFF
TRBV3-1/TRBV3-2	TRBJ2-5	few	TRBD2	TGTGCCAGCAGTGGACTAGCGGGGGGTTTGGAGACCCAGTACTTC	CASSGLAGGLETQYF
TRBV12-3/TRBV12-4	TRBJ1-6	-	-	TGTGCCAGCAAGAGCGATTTGGCACCCCTCCACTTT	CASKSDLAPLHF
TRBV18	TRBJ1-6	-	TRBD1	TGTGCCAGCCTCTCTTCGGGGACAGCCAATAATTCACCCCTCCACTTT	CASLSSGTANNSPLHF
TRBV15	TRBJ1-2	-	TRBD1	TGTGCCACCAGCAGATTTCCGGGACAGGGAATCTCTGGCTACACCTTC	CATSRFPGQGISGYTF
TRBV7-9	TRBJ2-1	few	TRBD2	TGTGCCAGCAGCCGAGGGACTAGCGGGAGTAATTTAAACAATGAGCAGTTCTTC	CASSRGTSGSNLNNEQFF
TRBV28	TRBJ2-7	-	TRBD1	TGTGCCAGCAGTTTACTGGGACAGGAACCCTACGAGCAGTACTTC	CASSLLGQEPYEQYF
TRBV27	TRBJ1-4	-	-	TGTGCCAGCAGTTTAAGCGTCCCAGGGGCAACTAATGAAAAACTGTTTTTT	CASSLSVPGATNEKLFF
TRBV7-8	TRBJ1-2	-	-	TGTGCCAGCAGCTTAGCGCAGGATATCAGCTATGGCTACACCTTC	CASSLAQDISYGYTF
TRBV3-1/TRBV3-2	TRBJ1-3	once	TRBD1	TGTGCCAGCAGCCAAGATTATCCGGGACAGGGATATTTT	CASSQDYPGQGYF
TRBV30	TRBJ1-1	-	-	TGTGCCTGGGTGCCACAGGAGAACACTGAAGCTTTCTTT	CAWVPQENTEAFF
TRBV11-2	TRBJ1-6	few	TRBD1	TGTGCCAGCAGCTCTCGACAGGGGGCCTCTTCACCCCTCCACTTT	CASSSRQGASSPLHF
TRBV2	TRBJ1-1	-	-	TGTGCCACTCTATTGGGAGGGTTCAACACTGAAGCTTTCTTT	CATLLGGFNTEAFF
TRBV7-9	TRBJ1-1	-	-	TGTGCCAGCAGCACCCTGACTGGGGGAGGGATGAACACTGAAGCTTTCTTT	CASSTLTGGGMNTEAFF
TRBV7-9	TRBJ2-4	-	TRBD2	TGTGCCAGCAGCTTAGAGGGCGGGAGGGCAAACACCTTC	CASSLEGGRANTF
TRBV28	TRBJ1-4	-	TRBD1	TGTGCCAGCAGCCGCGACAGGGGGATTGAAAAACTGTTTTTT	CASSRDRGIEKLFF
TRBV15	TRBJ1-4	-	-	TGTGCCACCAGCCTTGGGGCAGGTAATGAAAAACTGTTTTTT	CATSLGAGNEKLFF
TRBV9	TRBJ2-3	-	TRBD2	TGTGCCAGCAGCGCCGTAGCGGGAGGGCCTGGAGCAGATACGCAGTATTTT	CASSAVAGGPGADTQYF
TRBV6-2/TRBV6-3	TRBJ2-2	-	-	TGTGCCAGCAGTTACTCAAGAGGCCGGGGTTCCGGGGAGCTGTTTTTT	CASSYSRGRGSGELFF
TRBV28	TRBJ1-2	-	-	TGTGCCAGCACCCTGACAGCGAGCTATGGCTACACCTTC	CASTLTASYGYTF
TRBV10-3	TRBJ2-3	-	TRBD1	TGTGCCATCAGTGGGACAGGGGTTCTTGGCACAGATACGCAGTATTTT	CAISGTGVLGTDTQYF